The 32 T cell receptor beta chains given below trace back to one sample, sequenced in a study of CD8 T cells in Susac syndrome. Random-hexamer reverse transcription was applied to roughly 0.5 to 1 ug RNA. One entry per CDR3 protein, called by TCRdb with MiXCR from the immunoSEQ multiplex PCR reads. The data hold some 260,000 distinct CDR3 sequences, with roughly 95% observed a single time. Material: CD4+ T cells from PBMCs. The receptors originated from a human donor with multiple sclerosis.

As DNA, the CDR3 is TGTGCCACCAGTGCGAGAGGGACGGAGACCCAGTACTTC. As protein: CATSARGTETQYF. The chain uses TRBV24-1 and TRBJ2-5, with D possibly being TRBD1 or TRBD2 (5 bases each). Trimming shortened V by 5 bases and J by 5 bases, and 11 bases separated the two germline ends. CDR1 is KGHDR and CDR2 is SFDVKD in the germline V gene. CDR3 length: 13 residues.

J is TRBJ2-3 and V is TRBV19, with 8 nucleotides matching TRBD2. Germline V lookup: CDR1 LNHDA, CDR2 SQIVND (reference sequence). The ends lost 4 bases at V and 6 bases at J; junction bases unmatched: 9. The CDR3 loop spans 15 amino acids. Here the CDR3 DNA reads TGTGCCAGTAGTAAGGTACAGCCGGGAGGGGATACGCAGTATTTT. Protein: CASSKVQPGGDTQYF. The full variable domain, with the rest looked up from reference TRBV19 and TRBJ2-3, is DGGITQSPKYLFRKEGQNVTLSCEQNLNHDAMYWYRQDPGQGLRLIYYSQIVNDFQKGDIAEGYSVSREKKESFPLTVTSAQKNPTAFYLCASSKVQPGGDTQYFGPGTRLTVL.

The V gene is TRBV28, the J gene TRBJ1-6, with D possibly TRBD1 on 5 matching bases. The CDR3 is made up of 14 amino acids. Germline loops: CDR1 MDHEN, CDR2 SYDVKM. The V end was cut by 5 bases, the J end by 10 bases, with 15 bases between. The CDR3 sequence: CASSAPGDGSPLHF. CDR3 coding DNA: TGTGCCAGCAGTGCCCCGGGGGATGGCTCACCCCTCCACTTT.

The CDR3 is CASSARPTSTDTQYF. The CDR3 DNA sequence: TGTGCCAGCAGCGCCCGACCGACTAGCACAGATACGCAGTATTTT. The J gene is TRBJ2-3, the V gene TRBV9; D remains ambiguous. This CDR3 has 15 residues. CDR1 and CDR2 from the germline V gene are SGDLS and YYNGEE. V gave up 3 bases and J gave up 0 bases, with 11 bases separating them.

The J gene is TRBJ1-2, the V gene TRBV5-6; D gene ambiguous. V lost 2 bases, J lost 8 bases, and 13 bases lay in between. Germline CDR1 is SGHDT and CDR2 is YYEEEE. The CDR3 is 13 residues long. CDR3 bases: TGTGCCAGCAGCTTAGACCGCAACAGAGGCTACACCTTC. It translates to CASSLDRNRGYTF.

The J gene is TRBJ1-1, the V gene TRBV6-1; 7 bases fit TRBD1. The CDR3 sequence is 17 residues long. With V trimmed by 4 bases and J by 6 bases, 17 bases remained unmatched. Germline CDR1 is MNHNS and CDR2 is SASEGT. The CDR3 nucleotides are TGTGCCAGCAGTGTGCAGACAGGGCCCACGCTCGGCGCTGAAGCTTTCTTT. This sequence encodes CASSVQTGPTLGAEAFF.

CDR3 residues: CASSLGRTPQHF. CDR3 sequence (DNA): TGTGCCAGCAGCTTGGGACGGACGCCCCAGCATTTT. The rearrangement joins TRBV5-6 to TRBJ1-5; the D is unclear. The CDR3 consists of 12 residues. Trimming took 0 bases from V and 9 from J, leaving 7 bases between them. Germline V CDR1 and CDR2: SGHDT, YYEEEE.

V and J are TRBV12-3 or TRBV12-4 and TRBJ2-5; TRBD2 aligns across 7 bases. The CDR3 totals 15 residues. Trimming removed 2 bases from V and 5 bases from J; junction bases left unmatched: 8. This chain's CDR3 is CASSLSIGGDETQYF. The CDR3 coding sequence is TGTGCCAGCAGTTTAAGTATTGGGGGGGATGAGACCCAGTACTTC.

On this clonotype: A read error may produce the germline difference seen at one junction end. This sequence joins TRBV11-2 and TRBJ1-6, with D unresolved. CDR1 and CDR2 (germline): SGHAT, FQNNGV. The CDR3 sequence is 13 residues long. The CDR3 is CASSLDPAFLLHF. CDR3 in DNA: TGTGCCAGCAGCTTAGATCCGGCATTTTTACTCCATTTT.

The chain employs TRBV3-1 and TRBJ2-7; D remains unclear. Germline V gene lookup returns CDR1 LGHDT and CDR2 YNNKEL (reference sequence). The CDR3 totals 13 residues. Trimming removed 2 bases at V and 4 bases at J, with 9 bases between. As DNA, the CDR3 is TGTGCCAGCAGCCAAATCGAGCCTTACGAGCAGTACTTC. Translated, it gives CASSQIEPYEQYF.

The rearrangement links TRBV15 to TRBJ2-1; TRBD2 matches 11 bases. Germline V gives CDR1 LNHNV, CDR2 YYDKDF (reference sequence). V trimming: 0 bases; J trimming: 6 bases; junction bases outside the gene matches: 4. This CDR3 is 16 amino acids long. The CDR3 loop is CATSRDTSGSINEQFF. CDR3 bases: TGTGCCACCAGCAGAGACACTAGCGGGAGTATCAATGAGCAGTTCTTC.

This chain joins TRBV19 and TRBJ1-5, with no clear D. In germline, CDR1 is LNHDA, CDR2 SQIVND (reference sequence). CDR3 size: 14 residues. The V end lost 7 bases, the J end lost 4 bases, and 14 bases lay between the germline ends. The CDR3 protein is CASTTRQRNQPQHF. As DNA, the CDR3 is TGTGCCAGTACCACCCGGCAACGAAATCAGCCCCAGCATTTT.

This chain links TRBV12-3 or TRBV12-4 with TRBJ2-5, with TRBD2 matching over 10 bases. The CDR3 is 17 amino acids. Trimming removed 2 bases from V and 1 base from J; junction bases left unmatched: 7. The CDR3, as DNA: TGTGCCAGCAGTTTAAAGTCCCTAGCGGGGGCCCAAGAGACCCAGTACTTC. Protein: CASSLKSLAGAQETQYF.

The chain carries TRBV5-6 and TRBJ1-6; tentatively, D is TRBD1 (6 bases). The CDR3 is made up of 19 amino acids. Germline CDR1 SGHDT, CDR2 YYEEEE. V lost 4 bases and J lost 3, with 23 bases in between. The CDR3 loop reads CASSAADWDKGNYNSPLHF. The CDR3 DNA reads TGTGCCAGCAGCGCGGCCGACTGGGACAAGGGAAACTATAATTCACCCCTCCACTTT.

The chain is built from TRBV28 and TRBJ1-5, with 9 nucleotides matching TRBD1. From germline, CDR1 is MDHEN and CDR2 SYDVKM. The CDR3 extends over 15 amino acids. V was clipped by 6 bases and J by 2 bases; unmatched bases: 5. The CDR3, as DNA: TGTGCCAGCAGAGGACAGGGGCAGGGCAATCAGCCCCAGCATTTT. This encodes CASRGQGQGNQPQHF.

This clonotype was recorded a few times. CDR3: CASAKGLAEETQYF. DNA of the CDR3: TGTGCCAGTGCGAAAGGACTGGCAGAAGAGACCCAGTACTTC. The genes are TRBV11-1 and TRBJ2-5; a possible D gene is TRBD2 (5 bases). This CDR3 spans 14 amino acids. Per germline, CDR1 SGHAT and CDR2 FQDESV (reference sequence). V lost 9 bases and J lost 3, with 17 bases in between.

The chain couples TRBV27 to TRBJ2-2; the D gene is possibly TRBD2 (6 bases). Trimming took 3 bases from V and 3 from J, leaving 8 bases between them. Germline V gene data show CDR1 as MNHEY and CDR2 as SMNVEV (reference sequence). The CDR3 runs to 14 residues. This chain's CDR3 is CASSFGGYTGELFF. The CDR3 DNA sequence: TGTGCCAGCAGTTTCGGGGGTTACACCGGGGAGCTGTTTTTT.

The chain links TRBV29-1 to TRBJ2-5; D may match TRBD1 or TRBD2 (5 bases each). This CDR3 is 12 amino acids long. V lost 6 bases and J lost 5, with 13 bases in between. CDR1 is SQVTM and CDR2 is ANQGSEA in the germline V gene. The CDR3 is CSVGRGAETQYF. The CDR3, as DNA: TGCAGCGTGGGACGGGGAGCGGAGACCCAGTACTTC.

The CDR3 loop is CASSSDPNTGELFF. The DNA for the CDR3 is TGCGCCAGCAGTTCAGACCCAAACACCGGGGAGCTGTTTTTT. The chain has TRBV5-1 and TRBJ2-2; no firm D call. The CDR3 loop spans 14 amino acids. In germline, CDR1 is SGHRS, CDR2 YFSETQ. Trimming shortened V by 5 bases and J by 2 bases, and 10 bases separated the two germline ends.

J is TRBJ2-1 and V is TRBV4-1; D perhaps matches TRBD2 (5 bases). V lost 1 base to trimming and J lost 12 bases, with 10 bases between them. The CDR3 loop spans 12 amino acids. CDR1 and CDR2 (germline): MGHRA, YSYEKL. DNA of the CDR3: TGCGCCAGCAGCCAAGTGCAAGCGGCGCAGTTCTTC. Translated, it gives CASSQVQAAQFF.

The CDR3 region is CASSPDRGTDTQYF. DNA for the CDR3: TGCGCCAGCAGCCCGGACAGGGGCACAGATACGCAGTATTTT. V is TRBV5-1 and J is TRBJ2-3, with TRBD1 matching 8 bases. V dropped 4 bases and J dropped 1; count of bases not matched to a gene: 2. This CDR3 has 14 amino acids. Germline CDR1 is SGHRS and CDR2 is YFSETQ.

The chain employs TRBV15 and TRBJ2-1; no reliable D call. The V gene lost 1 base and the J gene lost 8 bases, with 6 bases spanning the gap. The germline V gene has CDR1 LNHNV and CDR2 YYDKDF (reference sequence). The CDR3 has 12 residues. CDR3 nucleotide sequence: TGTGCCACCAGCAGAGGCTGGCATGAGCAGTTCTTC. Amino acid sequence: CATSRGWHEQFF.

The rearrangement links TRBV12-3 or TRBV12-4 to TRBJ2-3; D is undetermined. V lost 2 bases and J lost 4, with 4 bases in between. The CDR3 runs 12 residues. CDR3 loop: CASSLMADTQYF. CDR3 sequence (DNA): TGTGCCAGCAGTTTAATGGCAGATACGCAGTATTTT.

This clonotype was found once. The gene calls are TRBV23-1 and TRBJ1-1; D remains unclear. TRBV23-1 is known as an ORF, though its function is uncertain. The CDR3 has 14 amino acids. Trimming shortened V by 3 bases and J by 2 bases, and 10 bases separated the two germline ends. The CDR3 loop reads CASSHYDDNTEAFF. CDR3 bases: TGCGCCAGCAGTCATTACGACGATAACACTGAAGCTTTCTTT.

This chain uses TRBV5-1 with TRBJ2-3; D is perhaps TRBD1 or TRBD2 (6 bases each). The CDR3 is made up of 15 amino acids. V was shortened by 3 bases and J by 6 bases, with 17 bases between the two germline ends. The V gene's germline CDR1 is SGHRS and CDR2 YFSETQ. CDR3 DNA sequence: TGCGCCAGCAGCTCTATAGGGGGGTCCGGCGATACGCAGTATTTT. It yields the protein CASSSIGGSGDTQYF.

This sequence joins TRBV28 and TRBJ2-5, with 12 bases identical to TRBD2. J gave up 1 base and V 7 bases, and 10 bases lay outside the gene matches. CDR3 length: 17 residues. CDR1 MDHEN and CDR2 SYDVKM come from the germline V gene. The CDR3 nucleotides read TGTGCCAGCACGCAGACTAGCGGGGGACGAAGCCAAGAGACCCAGTACTTC. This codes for CASTQTSGGRSQETQYF.

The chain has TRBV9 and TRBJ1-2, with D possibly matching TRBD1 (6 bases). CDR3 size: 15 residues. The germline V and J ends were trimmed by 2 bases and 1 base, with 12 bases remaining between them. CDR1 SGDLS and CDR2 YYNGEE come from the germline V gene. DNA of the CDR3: TGTGCCAGCAGCGTGGAGGACAGACATAACTATGGCTACACCTTC. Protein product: CASSVEDRHNYGYTF.

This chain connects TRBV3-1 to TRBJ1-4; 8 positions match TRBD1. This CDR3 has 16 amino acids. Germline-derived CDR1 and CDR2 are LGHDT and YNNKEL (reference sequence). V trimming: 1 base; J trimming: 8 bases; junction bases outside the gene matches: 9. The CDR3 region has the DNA TGTGCCAGCAGCCAAGGGGCCGGGACAGGAGAAGAAAAACTGTTTTTT. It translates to CASSQGAGTGEEKLFF.

The CDR3 loop reads CASSPRLAGGYLNEQFF. In DNA form, the CDR3 reads TGTGCCAGCAGCCCCCGACTAGCGGGAGGGTATCTCAATGAGCAGTTCTTC. The J gene is TRBJ2-1, the V gene TRBV9; TRBD2 matches at 14 bases. The CDR3 contains 17 residues. CDR1 is SGDLS and CDR2 is YYNGEE in the germline V gene. V lost 4 bases and J lost 6; bases outside the gene matches: 9.

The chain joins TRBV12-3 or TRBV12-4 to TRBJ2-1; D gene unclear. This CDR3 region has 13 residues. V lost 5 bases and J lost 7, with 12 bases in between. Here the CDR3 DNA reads TGTGCCAGCAGTCCGCGAGTCACAAATGAGCAGTTCTTC. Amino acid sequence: CASSPRVTNEQFF.

CDR3 sequence: CASSRGVAGGYNEQFF. In nucleotides, the CDR3 is TGTGCCAGCAGCCGCGGCGTAGCGGGAGGATACAATGAGCAGTTCTTC. V and J are TRBV7-9 and TRBJ2-1; 10 nucleotides match TRBD2. The CDR3 has 16 residues. Germline CDR1 and CDR2: SEHNR and FQNEAQ (reference sequence). Unmatched junction bases numbered 8, after V lost 5 bases and J lost 4 bases.

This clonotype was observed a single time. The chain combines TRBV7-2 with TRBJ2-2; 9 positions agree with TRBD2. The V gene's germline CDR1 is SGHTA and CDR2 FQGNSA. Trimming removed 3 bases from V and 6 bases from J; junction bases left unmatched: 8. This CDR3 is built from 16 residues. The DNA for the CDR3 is TGTGCCAGCAGCTTGAGGGGCGGGAGGGCCTCCGGGGAGCTGTTTTTT. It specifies CASSLRGGRASGELFF. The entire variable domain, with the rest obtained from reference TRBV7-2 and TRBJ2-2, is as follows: GAGVSQSPSNKVTEKGKDVELRCDPISGHTALYWYRQSLGQGLEFLIYFQGNSAPDKSGLPSDRFSAERTGGSVSTLTIQRTQQEDSAVYLCASSLRGGRASGELFFGEGSRLTVL.